These T cell receptor beta chains were read from a single sample in a study of T-cell reconstitution after alpha-beta-depleted transplantation in children. A single record per CDR3 protein comes from TCRdb applying MiXCR to the PCR reads. This sample has some 840,000 distinct CDR3 sequences, with 15% to 20% found just once. Here the sequenced sample was PBMCs, mostly from graft donor cells, taken 360 days after TCRalphabeta/CD19-depleted stem cell transplant. The receptors stem from a male patient under 18 who had a stem cell transplant for acute lymphoblastic leukemia, so the T cells may come from the graft donor. Each CDR3 is given with its conserved first and last residue. A D gene is named only where the DNA matches it firmly. Clone size appears in some rows only: once, few, many, or a class for an expanded clone.

D gene: TRBD2; J gene: TRBJ2-3; clone size: many; V gene: TRBV20-1; CDR3 DNA: TGCAGTGCTAGAGCGTGGACTAGCGGGAGTCACGCAGATACGCAGTATTTT; CDR3 protein: CSARAWTSGSHADTQYF
D gene: TRBD2; J gene: TRBJ2-2; clone size: NA; V gene: TRBV5-1; CDR3 DNA: TGCGCCAGCAGCTTGGAGCTAGCGGGAGCAGCCACCGGGGAGCTGTTTTTT; CDR3 protein: CASSLELAGAATGELFF
D gene: NA; J gene: TRBJ2-4; clone size: few; V gene: TRBV7-9; CDR3 DNA: TGTGCCAGCAGCTCTAGGGATGACGGGAAAAACATTCAGTACTTC; CDR3 protein: CASSSRDDGKNIQYF
D gene: NA; J gene: TRBJ1-1; clone size: few; V gene: TRBV21-1; CDR3 DNA: TGTGCCAGCAGCAAAGATCCAGGGGACACTGAAGCTTTCTTT; CDR3 protein: CASSKDPGDTEAFF
D gene: NA; J gene: TRBJ2-2; clone size: NA; V gene: TRBV20-1; CDR3 DNA: TGCAGTGCTACCGACCGAGGGCCCAGCACCGGGGAGCTGTTTTTT; CDR3 protein: CSATDRGPSTGELFF
D gene: NA; J gene: TRBJ2-5; clone size: few; V gene: TRBV12-3/TRBV12-4; CDR3 DNA: TGTGCCAGCAGTTTTCCCAATTTGGAGACCCAGTACTTC; CDR3 protein: CASSFPNLETQYF
D gene: NA; J gene: TRBJ2-3; clone size: NA; V gene: TRBV29-1; CDR3 DNA: TGCAGCGTTGCAGCGGCAAACAGGGACGGGACGGGGCAGTATTTT; CDR3 protein: CSVAAANRDGTGQYF
D gene: NA; J gene: TRBJ2-7; clone size: NA; V gene: TRBV7-2; CDR3 DNA: TGTGCCAGCAGCCCACAGGGAGACCTAGAGACCTACGAGCAGTACTTC; CDR3 protein: CASSPQGDLETYEQYF
D gene: TRBD1; J gene: TRBJ2-1; clone size: NA; V gene: TRBV7-9; CDR3 DNA: TGTGCCAGCAGCTTGGGGACAGGGGGCATAACGGAGTTCTTC; CDR3 protein: CASSLGTGGITEFF
D gene: NA; J gene: TRBJ1-1; clone size: NA; V gene: TRBV9; CDR3 DNA: TGTGCCAGCAGCCGGGGGGGGGACACTGAAGCTTTCTTT; CDR3 protein: CASSRGGDTEAFF
D gene: NA; J gene: TRBJ2-3; clone size: once; V gene: TRBV7-2; CDR3 DNA: TGTGCCAGCAGCGGTCTAAGGGGGGATGACGGTCCCCTACAAACCCGAACAGATACGCAGTATTTT; CDR3 protein: CASSGLRGDDGPLQTRTDTQYF